The 21 T cell receptor beta chains below were found in one sample sequenced in a study of beta chain features in type 1 diabetes. Study-level points and caveats: In every one of the four CD4+ subsets, TCRB CDR3s were moderately but significantly shorter in Type 1 diabetes patients.

These receptors' antigens are unknown. Expressed TCRB transcripts were sequenced because the entire RNA isolate underwent reverse transcription. Sequencing used immunoSEQ multiplex PCR; TCRdb keeps in-frame clones, though not all of them. The sample holds 150,000 to 200,000 clones; around 8.6% are singletons and the top ten take more than 0.45%. Material for sequencing was central memory CD4+ T cells from blood. These receptors were collected from a woman younger than 30 with type 1 diabetes.

This clone was seen a handful of times. V gene TRBV2 combines with J gene TRBJ2-1; 9 bases are shared with TRBD2. The J segment lost 4 bases and the V segment lost 3 bases, leaving 4 bases of the junction unmatched. The germline CDR1 and CDR2 sequences are SNHLY and FYNNEI. The CDR3 is 15 amino acids. CDR3 sequence: CASSEGGGVYNEQFF. CDR3 in DNA: TGTGCCAGCAGTGAGGGCGGGGGGGTTTACAATGAGCAGTTCTTC.

Note on this clone: Other DNA sequences from this sample encode an identical CDR3 as well. V and J are TRBV7-2 and TRBJ1-5, with TRBD1 as a possible D gene (5 bases). The CDR3 totals 16 residues. Germline loops: CDR1 SGHTA, CDR2 FQGNSA. V lost 2 bases to trimming and J lost 0 bases, with 11 bases between them. Here the CDR3 reads CASSLRGGSSNQPQHF. The CDR3 bases are TGTGCCAGCAGCTTAAGGGGAGGGTCTAGCAATCAGCCCCAGCATTTT.

In this sample, this clone turned up a few times. The chain uses TRBV5-1 and TRBJ2-5; 7 nucleotides line up with TRBD2. Trimming cost V 1 base and J 5 bases; bases outside gene matches: 2. CDR1 SGHRS and CDR2 YFSETQ come from the germline V gene. There are 13 residues in the CDR3. Here the CDR3 reads CASSLREVETQYF. The CDR3, as DNA: TGCGCCAGCAGCTTGCGGGAGGTGGAGACCCAGTACTTC.

This clone was seen more than once but under ten times. The J gene is TRBJ1-1, the V gene TRBV21-1; the DNA was not used to check the table's D call, TRBD1. TRBV21-1 is deemed a pseudogene. The CDR3 contains 15 residues. The CDR3 region has the DNA TGTGCCAGCTTAGTCCCGGGACACTGGGACACTGAAGCTTTCTTT. It codes for CASLVPGHWDTEAFF.

This clone was detected only a few times. V is TRBV4-1 and J is TRBJ2-2; the match to TRBD2 covers 9 bases. The V segment lost 1 base and the J segment 5 bases; nucleotides outside the gene matches: 8. From germline, CDR1 is MGHRA and CDR2 YSYEKL. The CDR3 runs 17 residues. CDR3 DNA: TGCGCCAGCAGCCAAGGAGGCGCGGGAGGGGGGACCGGGGAGCTGTTTTTT. Translation gives CASSQGGAGGGTGELFF.

This clone occurred a few times. The chain carries TRBV9 and TRBJ2-2; TRBD1 matches at 7 bases. The V gene end was trimmed by 4 bases and the J gene end by 6 bases; junction bases not matched to a gene: 6. The germline V gene has CDR1 SGDLS and CDR2 YYNGEE. This CDR3 is built from 14 residues. For the CDR3, the DNA is TGTGCCAGCAGCCCACGACAGGGAGCCGGGGAGCTGTTTTTT. Its translation: CASSPRQGAGELFF.

The chain couples TRBV13 to TRBJ2-3; 7 bases align to TRBD1. CDR3 size: 16 residues. Germline V gives CDR1 PRHDT, CDR2 FYEKMQ (reference sequence). J gave up 0 bases and V 5 bases, and 8 bases lay outside the gene matches. In DNA, the CDR3 is TGTGCCAGCAGCGCGACAGGGATCCGTAGCACAGATACGCAGTATTTT. This codes for CASSATGIRSTDTQYF.

The chain uses TRBV4-3 and TRBJ2-5; TRBD1 might be the D (8 bases). The CDR3 contains 15 residues. CDR1 and CDR2 (germline): LGHNA, YSLEER. Trimming removed 5 bases at V and 5 bases at J, with 18 bases between. CDR3 sequence: CASSTRQGRVETQYF. The CDR3 DNA reads as TGCGCCAGCAGCACCCGACAGGGGAGGGTGGAGACCCAGTACTTC.

The J gene is TRBJ1-1, the V gene TRBV28; D is undetermined. CDR1 and CDR2 (germline): MDHEN, SYDVKM. There are 12 residues in the CDR3. Trimming took off 5 bases at V and 8 bases at J, with 12 bases between the two ends. CDR3 sequence reads: CASSGRREEAFF. CDR3 DNA sequence: TGTGCCAGCAGTGGAAGGAGGGAAGAAGCTTTCTTT.

This clone has just a few counts. This sample also contains other DNA sequences that code for the same CDR3. The CDR3 nucleotides read TGTGCCAGCAGCTTGGTACAGGGTAACTATGGCTACACCTTC. Its protein product is CASSLVQGNYGYTF. The chain joins TRBV5-6 to TRBJ1-2, with a tentative D call TRBD1 (6 bases). Per germline, CDR1 SGHDT and CDR2 YYEEEE. The CDR3 contains 14 residues. Deletions cut 0 bases from V and 1 base from J, with 7 bases between.

This clone was seen a handful of times. The rearrangement joins TRBV28 to TRBJ2-5, with TRBD2 matching over 10 bases. The CDR3 runs 15 residues. Germline CDR1 and CDR2: MDHEN and SYDVKM. Trimming took 7 bases from V and 5 from J; bases not matched to a gene: 10. CDR3 coding DNA: TGTGCCAGCACTAGTGGAGCGGGAGGGTCCGAGACCCAGTACTTC. This encodes CASTSGAGGSETQYF.

DNA for the CDR3: TGTGCCAGCAGCAACTCTCATACGCAGTATTTT. Translation: CASSNSHTQYF. The rearrangement uses TRBV14 and TRBJ2-3; D unresolved. The CDR3 has 11 amino acids. V lost 5 bases to trimming and J lost 7 bases, with 7 bases between them. Germline V gene sequence: CDR1 SGHDN, CDR2 FVKESK.

The rearrangement joins TRBV7-3 to TRBJ2-1; 7 bases align to TRBD2. With V trimmed by 0 bases and J by 4 bases, 6 bases remained unmatched. The V gene's germline CDR1 is SGHTA and CDR2 FQGTGA. CDR3 length: 16 residues. The CDR3 DNA sequence: TGTGCCAGCAGCTTAACGGCGGGAGTATCGTACAATGAGCAGTTCTTC. Its protein product is CASSLTAGVSYNEQFF.

In nucleotides, the CDR3 is TGTGCCGGGGGGGGGTCCTACGAGCAGTACTTC. The encoded protein is CAGGGSYEQYF. J is TRBJ2-7 and V is TRBV2, with 7 bases aligning to TRBD2. With 11 bases clipped from V and 1 base from J, the junction kept 2 bases outside the gene matches. This CDR3 has 11 amino acids. Germline V gene data show CDR1 as SNHLY and CDR2 as FYNNEI.

The chain combines TRBV5-6 with TRBJ1-1, with D unresolved. The V end was cut by 2 bases, the J end by 4 bases, with 9 bases between. Germline lookup yields CDR1 SGHDT and CDR2 YYEEEE. CDR3 length: 13 amino acids. The chain's CDR3 is CASSLRGSTEAFF. The DNA for the CDR3 is TGTGCCAGCAGCTTACGGGGAAGCACTGAAGCTTTCTTT.

The chain's CDR3 is CASSSGQNTDTQYF. The CDR3 coding sequence is TGCGCCAGCAGCTCGGGACAGAACACAGATACGCAGTATTTT. This chain connects TRBV5-1 to TRBJ2-3, with TRBD1 matching 7 bases. This CDR3 contains 14 residues. The V gene end was trimmed by 3 bases and the J gene end by 2 bases; junction bases not matched to a gene: 3. CDR1 is SGHRS, CDR2 YFSETQ, per germline.

V usage is TRBV5-1 and J usage is TRBJ2-1; D possibly corresponds to TRBD2 (5 bases). Deletions cut 0 bases from V and 9 bases from J, with 10 bases between. The germline CDR1 and CDR2 sequences are SGHRS and YFSETQ. This CDR3 spans 13 amino acids. This CDR3 reads CASSLAPGSEQFF. The CDR3 DNA reads as TGCGCCAGCAGCTTGGCCCCGGGGAGTGAGCAGTTCTTC.

CDR3 amino acids: CASSYSGTGGEKLFF. The CDR3 coding sequence is TGCGCCAGCAGCTATTCCGGGACAGGCGGCGAAAAACTGTTTTTT. The chain joins TRBV5-1 to TRBJ1-4; TRBD1 matches at 8 bases. V trimming: 3 bases; J trimming: 8 bases; junction bases outside the gene matches: 9. Germline CDR1 SGHRS, CDR2 YFSETQ. The CDR3 contains 15 residues.

This chain links TRBV6-6 with TRBJ1-2; unclear D gene. This CDR3 has 15 amino acids. From germline, CDR1 is MNHNY and CDR2 SVGAGI (reference sequence). V lost 5 bases, J lost 8 bases, and 21 bases lay in between. CDR3 amino acids: CASSLLEAVLNGYTF. The CDR3 region has the DNA TGTGCCAGCAGTCTTCTCGAGGCCGTGTTGAACGGCTACACCTTC.

This clone was counted a few times. The identical CDR3 is also encoded by other nucleotide sequences in the sample. The gene calls are TRBV30 and TRBJ1-5; D might be TRBD1 (5 bases). CDR1 is GTSNPN, CDR2 SVGIG, per germline (reference sequence). This CDR3 has 14 amino acids. Trimming cost V 0 bases and J 7 bases, with 13 bases left between them. CDR3 in amino acids: CAWSVIGVGQPQHF. CDR3 sequence (DNA): TGTGCCTGGAGTGTTATAGGGGTGGGACAGCCCCAGCATTTT. The full variable domain, its missing parts supplied by reference TRBV30 and TRBJ1-5, is SQTIHQWPATLVQPVGSPLSLECTVEGTSNPNLYWYRQAAGRGLQLLFYSVGIGQISSEVPQNLSASRPQDRQFILSSKKLLLSDSGFYLCAWSVIGVGQPQHFGDGTRLSIL.

A few counts support this clone. The chain employs TRBV2 and TRBJ2-4; D gene uncertain. The CDR3 is made up of 12 amino acids. The germline CDR1 and CDR2 sequences are SNHLY and FYNNEI. V shed 6 bases and J shed 7 bases, with 10 bases lying between them. For the CDR3, the DNA is TGTGCCAGCAGCGCGCTAGAGAACATTCAGTACTTC. Translating gives CASSALENIQYF.